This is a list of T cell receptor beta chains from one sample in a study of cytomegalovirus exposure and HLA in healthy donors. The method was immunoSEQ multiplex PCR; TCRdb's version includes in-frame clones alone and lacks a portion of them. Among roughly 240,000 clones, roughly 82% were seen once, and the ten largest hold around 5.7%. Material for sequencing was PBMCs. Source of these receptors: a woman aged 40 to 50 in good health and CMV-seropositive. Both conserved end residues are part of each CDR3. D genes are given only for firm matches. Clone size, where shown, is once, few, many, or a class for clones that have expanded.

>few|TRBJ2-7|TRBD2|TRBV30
TGTGCCTGTTTATTCACTAGCGCCTACCCCTACGAGCAGTACTTC
CACLFTSAYPYEQYF
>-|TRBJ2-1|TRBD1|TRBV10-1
TGCGCCAGCAGTTTACTACCATCCGGGGCGACAGGGGGTTACAATGAGCAGTTCTTC
CASSLLPSGATGGYNEQFF
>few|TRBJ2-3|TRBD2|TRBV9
TGTGCCAGCAGCGTAGGAGTTAGCGGGGGCCACACAGATACGCAGTATTTT
CASSVGVSGGHTDTQYF
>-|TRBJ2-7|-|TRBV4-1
TGCGCCAGCAGCCAAGATAGTCAGGGGCCCCCCCCCTCCTACGAGCAGTACTTC
CASSQDSQGPPPSYEQYF
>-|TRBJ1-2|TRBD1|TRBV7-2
TGTGCCAGCAGAAATGACAGGGTCTATGGCTACACCTTC
CASRNDRVYGYTF
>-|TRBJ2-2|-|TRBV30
TGTGCCTGGATGAGACTTTTGAACACCGGGGAGCTGTTTTTT
CAWMRLLNTGELFF
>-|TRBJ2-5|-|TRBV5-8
TGTGCCAGCAGCTCCGGGGGGCGCTCCCTAGGGGAGACCCAGTACTTC
CASSSGGRSLGETQYF
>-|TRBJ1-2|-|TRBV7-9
TGTTCCAGCAGAGCCGGTGAACATGGCTACACCTTC
CSSRAGEHGYTF
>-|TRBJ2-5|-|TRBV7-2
TGTGCCAGCAGCTTAGGGGGGGTCCGTGCTAGCGCCCGCCAAGAGACCCAGTACTTC
CASSLGGVRASARQETQYF
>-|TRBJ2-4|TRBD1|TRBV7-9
TGTGCCAGCAGCGAGGGACAGGGGGCCAAAAACATTCAGTACTTC
CASSEGQGAKNIQYF
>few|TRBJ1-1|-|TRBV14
TGTGCCAGCAGCCGGTTGTCGGACTCTGAAGCTTTCTTT
CASSRLSDSEAFF
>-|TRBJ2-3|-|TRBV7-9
TGTGCCAGCAGCTTAGGCGGCGAGACAGATACGCAGTATTTT
CASSLGGETDTQYF
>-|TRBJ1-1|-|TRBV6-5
TGTGCCAGCAGCCCTTCCAACACTGAAGCTTTCTTT
CASSPSNTEAFF
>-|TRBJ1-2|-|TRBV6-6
TGTGCCAGCAGGCCCGGGACAATTAACTATGGCTACACCTTC
CASRPGTINYGYTF
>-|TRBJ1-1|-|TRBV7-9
TGTGCCAGCAGCCGGCTCGGGGTAGCAGGACTCGAAAAGAACACTGAAGCTTTCTTT
CASSRLGVAGLEKNTEAFF
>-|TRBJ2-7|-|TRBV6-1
TGTGCCAGCAGTGATGCGGGTGGCTCCTACGAGCAGTACTTC
CASSDAGGSYEQYF
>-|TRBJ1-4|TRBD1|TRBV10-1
TGCGCCAGCAGACCAGGGCAGGGGGGTGAAAAACTGTTTTTT
CASRPGQGGEKLFF
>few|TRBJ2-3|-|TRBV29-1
TGCAGCGTTGAAATAGGGCGGGGTGGGGATACGCAGTATTTT
CSVEIGRGGDTQYF
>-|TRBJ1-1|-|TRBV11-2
TGTGCCAGCAGCCTGGGACACCAGAACACTGAAGCTTTCTTT
CASSLGHQNTEAFF
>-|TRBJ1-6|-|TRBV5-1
TGCGCCAGCAGCTTGGAAGGTGGGGACTCCTTCCCCCTCCACTTT
CASSLEGGDSFPLHF
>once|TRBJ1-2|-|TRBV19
TGTGCCAGTAGTGTGGATAGACTCTATGGCTACACCTTC
CASSVDRLYGYTF
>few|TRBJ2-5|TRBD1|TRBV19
TGTGCCAGTGCGGACAGGGCCCAAGAGACCCAGTACTTC
CASADRAQETQYF
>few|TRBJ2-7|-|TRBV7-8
TGTGCCAGCAGCCTCCCCCCGGGTCACGGCTACGAGCAGTACTTC
CASSLPPGHGYEQYF
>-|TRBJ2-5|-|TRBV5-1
TGCGCCAGCTTCGCGGGACCCCAAGAGACCCAGTACTTC
CASFAGPQETQYF
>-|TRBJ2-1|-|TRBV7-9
TGTGCCAGCAGCTCCATACTAGCCCACGACAATGAGCAGTTCTTC
CASSSILAHDNEQFF
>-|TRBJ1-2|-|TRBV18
TGTGCCAGCTCTCAAAGACAGATATATGGCTACACCTTC
CASSQRQIYGYTF
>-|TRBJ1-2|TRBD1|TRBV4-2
TGTGCCAGCAGCCACCGACAGGGGGCCGATCATGGCTACACCTTC
CASSHRQGADHGYTF
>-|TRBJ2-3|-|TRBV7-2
TGTGCCAGCAGCTTTTCGGCAGATACGCAGTATTTT
CASSFSADTQYF
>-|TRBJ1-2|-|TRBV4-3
TGCGCCAGCAGCTTCAGCCCGGGATCTAACTATGGCTACACCTTC
CASSFSPGSNYGYTF
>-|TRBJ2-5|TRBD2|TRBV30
TGTGCCTGGAGCGTCCACAGCGGGGGAGAGACCCAGTACTTC
CAWSVHSGGETQYF
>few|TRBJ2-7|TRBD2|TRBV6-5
TGTGCCAGCAGTTACCATTTACTAGCGGGAGACTACGAGCAGTACTTC
CASSYHLLAGDYEQYF
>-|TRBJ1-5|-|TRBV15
TGTGCCACCAGCAGAGATTTATCAGGGGCTCGCAATCAGCCCCAGCATTTT
CATSRDLSGARNQPQHF
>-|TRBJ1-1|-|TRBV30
TGTGCCTGGAATCCGGAGGGCCTGAACACTGAAGCTTTCTTT
CAWNPEGLNTEAFF
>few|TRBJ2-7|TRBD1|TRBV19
TGTGCCAGTAGTATCGACGTGACAGGGGGCCTGCTTTCCTACGAGCAGTACTTC
CASSIDVTGGLLSYEQYF
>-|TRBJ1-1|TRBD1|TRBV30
TGTGCCTGGAGTGTAGGACAGGTGAACACTGAAGCTTTCTTT
CAWSVGQVNTEAFF
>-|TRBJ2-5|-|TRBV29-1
TGCAGCGTGTCCTTAGGACAGCAAGAGACCCAGTACTTC
CSVSLGQQETQYF
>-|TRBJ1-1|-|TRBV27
TGTGCCAGCAGATCCACAGGGAACACTGAAGCTTTCTTT
CASRSTGNTEAFF
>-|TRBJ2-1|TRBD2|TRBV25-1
TGTGCCAGCACGTTCGGGACTAGCGGCGTTTACAATGAGCAGTTCTTC
CASTFGTSGVYNEQFF
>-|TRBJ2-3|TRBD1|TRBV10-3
TGTGCCATCAGTGTGGGACAGCAAAGCACAGATACGCAGTATTTT
CAISVGQQSTDTQYF
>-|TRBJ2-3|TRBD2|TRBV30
TGTGCCTGGAGAATAGCGGGGGGCACAGATACGCAGTATTTT
CAWRIAGGTDTQYF
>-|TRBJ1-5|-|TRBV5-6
TGTGCCAGCAGCTTAAGGGGAGGGGAGATAAATCAGCCCCAGCATTTT
CASSLRGGEINQPQHF
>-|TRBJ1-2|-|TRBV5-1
TGCGCCAGCAGCCTGACAGGCCGAGAGTCTGACTATGGCTACACCTTC
CASSLTGRESDYGYTF
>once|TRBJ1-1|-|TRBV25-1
TGTGCCAGCAGTGATCGAGGGCTGAACACTGAAGCTTTCTTT
CASSDRGLNTEAFF
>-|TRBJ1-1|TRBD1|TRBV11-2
TGTGCCAGCAGCTTAGCGGGACAGGGTGGAAACACTGAAGCTTTCTTT
CASSLAGQGGNTEAFF
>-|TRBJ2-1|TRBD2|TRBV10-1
TGCGCCAGCAGTGACGGCGGGAGGCCCAATGAGCAGTTCTTC
CASSDGGRPNEQFF
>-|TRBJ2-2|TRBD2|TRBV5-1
TGCGCCAGCAGCTCTACTAGCGGGAGGGGGTCCGGGGAGCTGTTTTTT
CASSSTSGRGSGELFF
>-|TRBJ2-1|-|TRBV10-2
TGCGCCAGCATCAGCGAGAACAATGAGCAGTTCTTC
CASISENNEQFF
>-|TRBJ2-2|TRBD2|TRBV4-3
TGCGCCAGCAGCCAAGAAGGCGAGCGGGAGGGGAGTTTCGGGGAGCTGTTTTTT
CASSQEGEREGSFGELFF
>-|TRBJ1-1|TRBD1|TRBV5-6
TGTGCCAGCAGCTTGTTTCGAATGGACAGGATGAACACTGAAGCTTTCTTT
CASSLFRMDRMNTEAFF
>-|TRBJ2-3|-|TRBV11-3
TGTGCCAGCAGCCCTCGACTAGGCGGCACAGATACGCAGTATTTT
CASSPRLGGTDTQYF
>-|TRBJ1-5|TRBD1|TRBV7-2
TGTGCCAGCAGCGACCGAACAGGGGGGGAAAATCAGCCCCAGCATTTT
CASSDRTGGENQPQHF
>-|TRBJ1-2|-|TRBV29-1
TGCAGCGTTGGTTCGGGGGATTACGACTATGGCTACACCTTC
CSVGSGDYDYGYTF
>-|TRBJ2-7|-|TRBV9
TGTGCCAGCAGCGGAGGGCTGGGCGAGCAGTACTTC
CASSGGLGEQYF
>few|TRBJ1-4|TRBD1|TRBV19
TGTGCCAGTAGTGGAACCGGGACAGGGGATGAAAAACTGTTTTTT
CASSGTGTGDEKLFF
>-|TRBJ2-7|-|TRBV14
TGTGCCAGCAGCTCATCCTGGGCCGCGCAGTACTTC
CASSSSWAAQYF
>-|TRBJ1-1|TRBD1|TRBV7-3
TGTGCCAGCAGCCGCCCGGACAGGCTGATTGAAGCTTTCTTT
CASSRPDRLIEAFF
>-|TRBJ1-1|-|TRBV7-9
TGTGCCAGCAGCACCTCCGGTTTTGAAGCTTTCTTT
CASSTSGFEAFF
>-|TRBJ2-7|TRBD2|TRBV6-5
TGTGCCACCTCTCCGACTAGCAGGTACGAGCAGTACTTC
CATSPTSRYEQYF
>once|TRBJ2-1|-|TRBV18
TGTGCCAGCTCACCAGGGGGCAGTTACAATGAGCAGTTCTTC
CASSPGGSYNEQFF
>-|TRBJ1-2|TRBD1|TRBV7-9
TGTGCCAGCAGCTACTCGGGACAGAACTATGGCTACACCTTC
CASSYSGQNYGYTF